This T cell receptor beta chain came from a study of blood T cell repertoires in COVID-19 (dated by TCRdb to about 2020). The study in broad terms: Collaborator samples came from the United States, Italy and Spain and covered acute and convalescent phases of COVID-19. The material from the prospective study consisted of cDNA or gDNA derived from T cells, B-cell-depleted T cells, or PBMCs. Deeply sampled blood TCRbeta repertoires from subjects exposed to, actively infected with, or recovered from COVID-19 were included in the dataset. The repertoires were made available in a free public database intended to serve as a resource for research on the immune response to SARS-CoV-2. Samples were obtained from the ongoing ImmuneRACE study (first 160 participants) and from 1,254 subjects provided by 6 global collaborators. Sample metadata almost always included a de-identified subject ID, COVID-19 status, age in years and sex. HLA class I and class II types, where available, came from metadata supplied by the sample provider rather than from assay-based typing. Overall study outcomes, separate from this receptor: Clinical and demographic metadata were provided uncurated, with the amount varying by source and participant.

Notes on this clone: Which antigen it targets is not known. No base qualities exist here, and no much larger clone lies one base off it.

V is pared back by 5 bases and J by 0 bases, with 8 bases lying between the germline termini. Based on the germline V gene (reference sequence), the CDR1 and CDR2 sequences are LNHDA and SQIVND. The CDR3 measures 14 amino acids from cysteine to phenylalanine. Of the read, only the CDR3 DNA is kept; its 42 bases are in frame from base 1. The immunoSEQ Assay, a bias-controlled multiplex PCR, was used to amplify TCRbeta CDR3 regions from genomic DNA. As for how the authors treated the data: The number of nucleated cells in each sample was estimated from the amplification of reference gene primers within the assay. Sequence reads were collapsed and filtered to measure the absolute abundance of every unique TCRbeta CDR3 rearrangement. Productive Simpson clonality was computed per sample as the square root of Simpson's diversity index over productive rearrangements. The table was pulled from immuneACCESS by TCRdb, which kept in-frame rearrangements only. Such tables lose some clones; where checked, under half of the loss comes from unresolved V genes, and the rest has no known cause. That table gives V, J and clone size, and the DNA gave D and trimming. The sample table holds 200,000 to 250,000 clones, of which 84% were seen once. Under 2% of the sample belongs to the ten largest clones.

In the prospective study, participants were about 18 to 90 years old, resided in approximately 25 geographic areas of the United States, and were enrolled through a virtual design. In the prospective study, participants were assigned to cohorts based on the clinical history participants reported in a screening survey and a study questionnaire. Recovered participants in ImmuneRACE Cohort 3 were defined as having two consecutive negative NP/OP PCR tests, clearance from a healthcare professional, or resolution of symptoms. Each participant in the prospective study had whole blood, serum and a nasopharyngeal or oropharyngeal swab collected by mobile phlebotomists. Additional blood draws and questionnaires over an approximately 2-month period could optionally be provided by prospective study participants. Blood samples from the prospective study were shipped frozen or at room temperature prior to DNA extraction.

The rearrangement joined TRBV19 to TRBJ1-5; the D gene is unclear. This TCR was sampled from a man in his sixties who had recovered from COVID-19. Sample: PBMCs or T cells enriched from blood (not recorded which). The CDR3 protein is CASSVQYSNQPQHF. In nucleotide form, the sequence is TGTGCCAGTAGTGTACAGTATAGCAATCAGCCCCAGCATTTT.